The TCR beta chain under discussion was sequenced for a study of OX40 agonist ivuxolimab in advanced cancers. Study overall: The study treated patients with ivuxolimab, an agonistic anti-OX40 (CD134) antibody.

This table comes from immunoSEQ multiplex PCR, and its TCRdb copy is limited to in-frame clones, with some not included. The sample comprises 55,000 to 90,000 clones, about nine tenths of which are singletons, and roughly 3% rests with the top ten. Broader study findings: The specificity for antigen of the expanded peripheral T cells was not determined.

This clone was detected once. Its antigen remains unidentified. This TCR derives from an adult with an advanced solid tumor such as melanoma, head and neck, liver or kidney cancer. Sample: CD4+ or CD8+ T cells sorted from blood, taken in a trial of the OX40 agonist ivuxolimab.

CDR3 nucleotides: TGTGCCAGCAGCAGCCGGGACAGGGAGGTTGACACCGGGGAGCTGTTTTTT. Its protein product is CASSSRDREVDTGELFF. The chain is built from TRBV5-5 and TRBJ2-2; 9 bases agree with TRBD1. The CDR3 is made up of 17 amino acids. CDR1 SGHKS and CDR2 YYEKEE come from the germline V gene (reference sequence). The trim removed 4 bases at V and 3 bases at J, leaving 10 bases unmatched.